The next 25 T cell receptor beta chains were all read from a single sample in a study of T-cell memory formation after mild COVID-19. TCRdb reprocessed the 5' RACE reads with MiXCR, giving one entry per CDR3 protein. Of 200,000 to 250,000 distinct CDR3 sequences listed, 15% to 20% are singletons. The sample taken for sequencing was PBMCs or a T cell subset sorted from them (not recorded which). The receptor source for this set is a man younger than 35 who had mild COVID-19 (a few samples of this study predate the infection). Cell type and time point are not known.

This CDR3 is CAWGMTNTEAFF. CDR3 sequence (DNA): TGTGCCTGGGGTATGACGAACACTGAAGCTTTCTTT. V and J are TRBV30 and TRBJ1-1, with unresolved D. The CDR3 is made up of 12 amino acids. V gave up 5 bases and J gave up 1 base, with 8 bases separating them. Looked up from germline, CDR1 is GTSNPN and CDR2 is SVGIG (reference sequence).

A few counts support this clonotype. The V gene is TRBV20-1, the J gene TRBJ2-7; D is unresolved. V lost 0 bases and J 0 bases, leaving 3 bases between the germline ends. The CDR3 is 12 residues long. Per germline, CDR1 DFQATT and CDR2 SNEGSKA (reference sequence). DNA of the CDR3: TGCAGTGCTAGAGATAGCTCCTACGAGCAGTACGTC. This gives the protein CSARDSSYEQYV.

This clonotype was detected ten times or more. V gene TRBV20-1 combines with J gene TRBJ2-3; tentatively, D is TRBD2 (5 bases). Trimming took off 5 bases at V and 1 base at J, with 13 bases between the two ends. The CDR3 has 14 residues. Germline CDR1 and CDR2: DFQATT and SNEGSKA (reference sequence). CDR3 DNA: TGCAGTGCTGCCGGACTTTTTGGCACAGATACGCAGTATTTT. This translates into CSAAGLFGTDTQYF.

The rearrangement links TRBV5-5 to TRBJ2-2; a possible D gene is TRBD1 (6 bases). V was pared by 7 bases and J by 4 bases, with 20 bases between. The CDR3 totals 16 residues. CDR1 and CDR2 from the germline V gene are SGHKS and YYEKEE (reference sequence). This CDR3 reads CASSMAVGARTGELFF. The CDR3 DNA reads TGTGCCAGCTCTATGGCGGTGGGGGCGCGCACCGGGGAGCTGTTTTTT.

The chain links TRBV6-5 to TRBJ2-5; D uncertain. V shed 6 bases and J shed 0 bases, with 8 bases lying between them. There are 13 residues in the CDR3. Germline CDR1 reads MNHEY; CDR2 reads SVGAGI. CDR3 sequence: CASRKTYQETQYF. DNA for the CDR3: TGTGCCAGCAGAAAGACTTACCAAGAGACCCAGTACTTC.

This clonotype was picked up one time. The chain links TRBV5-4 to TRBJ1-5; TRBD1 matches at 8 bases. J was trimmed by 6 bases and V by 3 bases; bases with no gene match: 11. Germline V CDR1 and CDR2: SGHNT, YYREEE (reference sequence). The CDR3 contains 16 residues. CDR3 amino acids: CASSSGGQGASQPQHF. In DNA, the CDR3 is TGTGCCAGCAGCTCCGGAGGGCAGGGGGCGTCTCAGCCCCAGCATTTT.

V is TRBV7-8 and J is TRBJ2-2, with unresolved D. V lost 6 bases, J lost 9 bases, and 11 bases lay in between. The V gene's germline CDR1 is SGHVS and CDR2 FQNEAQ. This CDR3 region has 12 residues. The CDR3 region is CASSPSRRELFF. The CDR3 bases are TGTGCCAGCAGTCCTAGTCGGAGGGAGCTGTTTTTT.

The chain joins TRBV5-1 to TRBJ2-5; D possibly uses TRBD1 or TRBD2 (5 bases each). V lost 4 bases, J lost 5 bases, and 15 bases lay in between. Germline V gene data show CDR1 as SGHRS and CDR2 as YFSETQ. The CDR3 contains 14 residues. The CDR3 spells CASSPERGGETQYF. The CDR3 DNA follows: TGCGCCAGCAGCCCGGAGAGGGGTGGGGAGACCCAGTACTTC.

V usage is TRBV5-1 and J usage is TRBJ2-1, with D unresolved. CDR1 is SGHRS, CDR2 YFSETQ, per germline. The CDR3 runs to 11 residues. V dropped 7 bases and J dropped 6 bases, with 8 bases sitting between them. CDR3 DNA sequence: TGCGCCAGCCGCTCTAGCAATGAGCAGTTCTTC. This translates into CASRSSNEQFF.

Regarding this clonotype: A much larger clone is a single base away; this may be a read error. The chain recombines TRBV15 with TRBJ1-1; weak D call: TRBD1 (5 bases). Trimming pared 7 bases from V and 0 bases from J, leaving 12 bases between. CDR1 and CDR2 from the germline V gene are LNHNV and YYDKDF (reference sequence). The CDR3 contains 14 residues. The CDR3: CATTHPGMNTEAFF. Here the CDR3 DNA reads TGTGCCACCACCCACCCAGGGATGAACACTGAAGCTTTCTTT.

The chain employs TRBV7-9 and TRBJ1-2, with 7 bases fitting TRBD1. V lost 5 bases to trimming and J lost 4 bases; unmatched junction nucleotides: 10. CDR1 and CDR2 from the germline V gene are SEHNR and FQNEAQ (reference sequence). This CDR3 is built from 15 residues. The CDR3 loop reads CASSRTGEGLYGYTF. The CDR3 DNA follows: TGTGCCAGCAGCCGAACAGGGGAGGGACTCTATGGCTACACCTTC.

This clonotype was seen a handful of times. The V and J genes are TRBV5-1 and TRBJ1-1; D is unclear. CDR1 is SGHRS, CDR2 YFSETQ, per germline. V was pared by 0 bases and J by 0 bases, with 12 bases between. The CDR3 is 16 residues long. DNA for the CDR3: TGCGCCAGCAGCTTGGCTGCGGACGAAATGAACACTGAAGCTTTCTTT. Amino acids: CASSLAADEMNTEAFF. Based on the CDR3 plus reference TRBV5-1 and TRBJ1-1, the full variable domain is KAGVTQTPRYLIKTRGQQVTLSCSPISGHRSVSWYQQTPGQGLQFLFEYFSETQRNKGNFPGRFSGRQFSNSRSEMNVSTLELGDSALYLCASSLAADEMNTEAFFGQGTRLTVV.

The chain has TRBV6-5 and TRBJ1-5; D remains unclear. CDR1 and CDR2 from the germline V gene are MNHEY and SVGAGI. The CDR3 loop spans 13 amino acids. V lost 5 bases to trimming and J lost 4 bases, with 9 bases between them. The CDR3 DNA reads TGTGCCAGCAGTCGCAAGGGAAATCAGCCCCAGCATTTT. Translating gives CASSRKGNQPQHF.

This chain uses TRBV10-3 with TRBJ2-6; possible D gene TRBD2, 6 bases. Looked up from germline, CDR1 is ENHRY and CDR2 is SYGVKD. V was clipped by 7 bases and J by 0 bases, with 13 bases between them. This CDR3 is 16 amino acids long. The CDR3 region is CAITRGGTSGANVLTF. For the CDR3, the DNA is TGTGCCATCACCCGGGGCGGGACCTCTGGGGCCAACGTCCTGACTTTC.

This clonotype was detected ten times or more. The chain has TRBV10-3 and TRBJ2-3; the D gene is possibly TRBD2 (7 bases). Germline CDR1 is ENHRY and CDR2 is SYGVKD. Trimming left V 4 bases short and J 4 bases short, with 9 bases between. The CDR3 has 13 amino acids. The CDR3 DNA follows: TGTGCCATCAGTGGGGGGGGGCCAGATACGCAGTATTTT. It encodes CAISGGGPDTQYF.

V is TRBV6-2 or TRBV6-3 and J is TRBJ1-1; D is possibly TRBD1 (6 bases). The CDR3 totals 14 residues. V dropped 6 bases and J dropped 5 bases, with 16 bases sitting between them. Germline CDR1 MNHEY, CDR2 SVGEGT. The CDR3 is CASRGLFTGTEAFF. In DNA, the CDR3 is TGTGCCAGCAGGGGACTATTCACAGGGACTGAAGCTTTCTTT.

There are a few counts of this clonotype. The CDR3 DNA sequence: TGTGCCAGTGACCGGGGCAGGGGATCCGGGGAGCTGTTTTTT. Translating it yields CASDRGRGSGELFF. The chain couples TRBV12-3 or TRBV12-4 to TRBJ2-2, with D tentatively TRBD1 (6 bases). V lost 9 bases and J lost 6, with 17 bases in between. This CDR3 has 14 residues.

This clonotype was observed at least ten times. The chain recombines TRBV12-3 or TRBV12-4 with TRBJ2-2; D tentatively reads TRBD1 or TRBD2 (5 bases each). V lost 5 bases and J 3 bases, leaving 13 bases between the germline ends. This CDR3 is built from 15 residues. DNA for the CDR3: TGTGCCAGCAGTCCCGAGGGGCCAGACACCGGGGAGCTGTTTTTT. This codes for CASSPEGPDTGELFF.

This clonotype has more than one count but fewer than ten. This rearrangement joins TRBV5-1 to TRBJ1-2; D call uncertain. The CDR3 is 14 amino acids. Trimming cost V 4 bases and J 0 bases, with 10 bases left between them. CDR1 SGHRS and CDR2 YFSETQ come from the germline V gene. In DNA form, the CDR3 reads TGCGCCAGCAGCCCGGACGTAGCTAACTATGGCTACACCTTC. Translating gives CASSPDVANYGYTF.

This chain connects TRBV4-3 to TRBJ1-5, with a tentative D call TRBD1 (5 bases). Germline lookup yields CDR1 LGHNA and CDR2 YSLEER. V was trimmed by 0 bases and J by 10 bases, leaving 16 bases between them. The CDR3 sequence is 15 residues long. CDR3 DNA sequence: TGCGCCAGCAGCCAAGATGCTGCAGGGAGAAGACCCCAGCATTTT. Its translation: CASSQDAAGRRPQHF.

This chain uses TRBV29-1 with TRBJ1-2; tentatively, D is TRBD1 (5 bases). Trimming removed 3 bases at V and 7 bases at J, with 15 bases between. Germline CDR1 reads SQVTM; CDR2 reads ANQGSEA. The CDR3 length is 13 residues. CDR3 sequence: CSVDHLGGSGYTF. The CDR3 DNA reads TGCAGCGTTGACCACCTCGGGGGTTCTGGCTACACCTTC. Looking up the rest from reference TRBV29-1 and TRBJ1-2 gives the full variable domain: SAVISQKPSRDICQRGTSLTIQCQVDSQVTMMFWYRQQPGQSLTLIATANQGSEATYESGFVIDKFPISRPNLTFSTLTVSNMSPEDSSIYLCSVDHLGGSGYTFGSGTRLTVV.

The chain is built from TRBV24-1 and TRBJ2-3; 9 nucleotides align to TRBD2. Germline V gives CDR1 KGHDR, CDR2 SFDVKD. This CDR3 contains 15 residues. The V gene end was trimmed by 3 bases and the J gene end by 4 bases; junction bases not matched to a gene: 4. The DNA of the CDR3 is TGTGCCACCAGTGATGACAGGACTAGCGCAGATACGCAGTATTTT. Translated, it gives CATSDDRTSADTQYF.

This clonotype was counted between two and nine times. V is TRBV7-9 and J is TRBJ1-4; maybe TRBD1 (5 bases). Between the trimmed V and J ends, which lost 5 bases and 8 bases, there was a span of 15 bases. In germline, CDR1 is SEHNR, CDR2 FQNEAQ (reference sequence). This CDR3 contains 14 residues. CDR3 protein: CASSPRQGGEKLFF. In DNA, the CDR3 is TGTGCCAGCAGCCCCCGCCAGGGTGGGGAAAAACTGTTTTTT.

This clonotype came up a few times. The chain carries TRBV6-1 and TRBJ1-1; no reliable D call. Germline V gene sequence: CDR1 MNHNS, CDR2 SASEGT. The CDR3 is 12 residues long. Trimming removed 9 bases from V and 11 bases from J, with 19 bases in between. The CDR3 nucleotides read TGTGCCAGTTGGTCCCCATCAGTGGGGGCTTTCTTT. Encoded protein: CASWSPSVGAFF.

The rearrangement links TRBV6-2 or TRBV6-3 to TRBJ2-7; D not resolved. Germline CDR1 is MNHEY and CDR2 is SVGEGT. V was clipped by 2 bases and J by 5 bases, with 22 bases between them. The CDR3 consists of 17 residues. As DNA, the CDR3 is TGTGCCAGCAGTTACCTCCCCTCGGTCCTCAGTCGGGACGAGCAGTACGTC. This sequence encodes CASSYLPSVLSRDEQYV.